The 27 T cell receptor beta chains reported below all come from one sample, sequenced in a study of PD-1 blockade in classical Hodgkin lymphoma. All the patients suffered relapse after autologous stem cell transplantation, and brentuximab vedotin exposure differed. Sequencing used immunoSEQ multiplex PCR; TCRdb keeps in-frame clones, though not all of them. The sample has 20,000 to 25,000 clones, about 76% seen once. The sequencing used peripheral blood mononuclear cells (PBMCs), collected before the second cycle of nivolumab. These receptors all come from a human donor with classical Hodgkin lymphoma.

In this sample, this clone is medium-sized. The chain recombines TRBV19 with TRBJ1-1, with D perhaps TRBD1 (6 bases). Between the trimmed V and J ends, which lost 7 bases and 4 bases, there was a span of 16 bases. Germline V CDR1 and CDR2: LNHDA, SQIVND (reference sequence). The CDR3 consists of 14 residues. The CDR3 is CASTWGRGGTEAFF. CDR3 DNA: TGTGCCAGTACCTGGGGGAGGGGGGGCACTGAAGCTTTCTTT.

The chain uses TRBV30 and TRBJ2-1; D might be TRBD1 or TRBD2, each matching 5 bases. The germline V and J ends were trimmed by 5 bases and 8 bases, with 13 bases remaining between them. Germline CDR1 reads GTSNPN; CDR2 reads SVGIG (reference sequence). The CDR3 is 12 residues long. The CDR3 is CAWAGTRDEQFF. For the CDR3, the DNA is TGTGCCTGGGCTGGGACCCGGGATGAGCAGTTCTTC.

This rearrangement joins TRBV28 to TRBJ1-2, with D unresolved. The germline gives CDR1 MDHEN, CDR2 SYDVKM. This CDR3 is 13 amino acids long. Trimming removed 6 bases from V and 4 bases from J, with 12 bases in between. Here the CDR3 reads CASSPSHSYGYTF. CDR3 nucleotides: TGTGCCAGCAGCCCCAGCCACTCCTATGGCTACACCTTC.

The V and J genes are TRBV19 and TRBJ2-5, with D hard to call. Judging by the DNA end, TRBJ2-7 fits better; the J call may be wrong. The CDR3 contains 13 residues. The germline CDR1 and CDR2 sequences are LNHDA and SQIVND (reference sequence). This CDR3 reads CASSILASDEQYF. The CDR3 DNA reads TGTGCCAGTAGTATTCTGGCCAGCGACGAGCAGTACTTC.

The chain has TRBV10-3 and TRBJ2-7, with unresolved D. The V and J ends lost 3 bases and 0 bases respectively, with 15 bases between them. Per the germline V gene, CDR1 is ENHRY and CDR2 is SYGVKD. The CDR3 covers 16 residues. The CDR3 sequence: CAISDFGETVSYEQYF. The CDR3 region has the DNA TGTGCCATCAGTGATTTTGGGGAAACGGTCTCCTACGAGCAGTACTTC.

The rearrangement joins TRBV19 to TRBJ1-3; 7 nucleotides agree with TRBD1. CDR1 is LNHDA and CDR2 is SQIVND in the germline V gene (reference sequence). The CDR3 is made up of 13 amino acids. J was trimmed by 4 bases and V by 8 bases; bases with no gene match: 5. The CDR3 region is CASHRGWGNTIYF. The CDR3 DNA follows: TGTGCCAGTCACAGGGGTTGGGGAAACACCATATATTTT. Looking up the rest from reference TRBV19 and TRBJ1-3 gives the full variable domain: DGGITQSPKYLFRKEGQNVTLSCEQNLNHDAMYWYRQDPGQGLRLIYYSQIVNDFQKGDIAEGYSVSREKKESFPLTVTSAQKNPTAFYLCASHRGWGNTIYFGEGSWLTVV.

J is TRBJ2-2 and V is TRBV7-9; D remains unclear. CDR3 length equals 11 residues. V lost 0 bases and J 14 bases, leaving 7 bases between the germline ends. CDR1 and CDR2 (germline): SEHNR, FQNEAQ (reference sequence). The CDR3 spells CASSLAQNLFF. The CDR3 DNA sequence: TGTGCCAGCAGCTTAGCGCAGAACCTGTTTTTT.

The J gene is TRBJ2-7, the V gene TRBV11-3; no definite D call. Trimming pared 3 bases from V and 5 bases from J, leaving 11 bases between. Germline CDR1 reads SGHNT; CDR2 reads YENEEA. This CDR3 has 13 residues. The CDR3 here is CASSLAGSHEQYF. In DNA, the CDR3 is TGTGCCAGCAGCTTGGCCGGGTCTCACGAGCAGTACTTC.

The chain recombines TRBV6-4 with TRBJ2-1, with 7 bases lining up with TRBD2. Germline V gene data show CDR1 as MRHNA and CDR2 as SNTAGT. The CDR3 totals 15 residues. The ends lost 6 bases at V and 0 bases at J; junction bases unmatched: 5. DNA for the CDR3: TGTGCCAGCAGCCTTGCGGGAGCCTCCTACAATGAGCAGTTCTTC. Its protein product is CASSLAGASYNEQFF.

V is TRBV21-1 and J is TRBJ2-3. TRBV21-1 represents a pseudogene. The CDR3 runs to 17 residues. The CDR3 DNA reads as TGTGCCAGCATGTTGAGCAATAGGGACCTTTGCACAGATACGCAGTATTTT. Protein sequence: CASMLSNRDLCTDTQYF.

The rearrangement joins TRBV4-1 to TRBJ2-7; D unclear. Trimming pared 1 base from V and 0 bases from J, leaving 13 bases between. The CDR3 length is 16 residues. CDR1 MGHRA and CDR2 YSYEKL come from the germline V gene. This CDR3 is CASSQVRAGNSYEQYF. CDR3 in DNA: TGCGCCAGCAGCCAAGTCCGGGCCGGAAACTCCTACGAGCAGTACTTC.

A few counts support this clone. The rearrangement links TRBV5-1 to TRBJ2-7; a weak D match, TRBD1 (6 bases). Deletions cut 0 bases from V and 6 bases from J, with 19 bases between. This CDR3 is built from 16 residues. Per the germline V gene, CDR1 is SGHRS and CDR2 is YFSETQ. For the CDR3, the DNA is TGCGCCAGCAGCTTGGTGCCGGGACACCGCCAGACCGAGCAGTACTTC. Translation: CASSLVPGHRQTEQYF.

The V call is TRBV7-9, the J call TRBJ2-2; perhaps D is TRBD1 or TRBD2 (5 bases each). CDR1 and CDR2 from the germline V gene are SEHNR and FQNEAQ (reference sequence). The V end was cut by 5 bases, the J end by 0 bases, with 16 bases between. This CDR3 region has 17 residues. CDR3 in amino acids: CASSQPRDGPNTGELFF. The CDR3 region has the DNA TGTGCCAGCAGCCAACCAAGGGACGGCCCGAACACCGGGGAGCTGTTTTTT.

This chain links TRBV11-2 with TRBJ1-1; D is unresolved. The CDR3 is 13 residues long. Germline CDR1 SGHAT, CDR2 FQNNGV. V lost 1 base, J lost 4 bases, and 7 bases lay in between. CDR3 DNA: TGTGCCAGCAGCTTAGGTATGGGCACTGAAGCTTTCTTT. Translation gives CASSLGMGTEAFF.

V gene TRBV29-1 combines with J gene TRBJ1-1; 7 positions match TRBD1. Germline lookup yields CDR1 SQVTM and CDR2 ANQGSEA. The J segment lost 7 bases and the V segment lost 3 bases, leaving 17 bases of the junction unmatched. The CDR3 length is 16 residues. DNA for the CDR3: TGCAGCGTTGATACCCGTACAACCAACAGGGGACATGAAGCTTTCTTT. Translation: CSVDTRTTNRGHEAFF.

J is TRBJ1-3 and V is TRBV13; 8 nucleotides line up with TRBD1. The CDR3 contains 16 residues. V shed 4 bases and J 0 bases; nucleotides not matched to a gene: 5. Germline V gene data show CDR1 as PRHDT and CDR2 as FYEKMQ (reference sequence). The CDR3 DNA reads TGTGCCAGCAGCTCCCGGGACAGGAACTCTGGAAACACCATATATTTT. This gives the protein CASSSRDRNSGNTIYF.

This clone was picked up one time. This chain connects TRBV10-1 to TRBJ2-3, with 8 bases matching TRBD2. This CDR3 contains 13 residues. Germline CDR1 is WNHNN and CDR2 is SYGVQD (reference sequence). V lost 4 bases, J lost 4 bases, and 1 base stayed unmatched. CDR3 amino acids: CASSASGSDTQYF. CDR3 sequence (DNA): TGCGCCAGCAGTGCTAGCGGGTCAGATACGCAGTATTTT.

There are a few counts of this clone. The V call is TRBV2, the J call TRBJ1-5, with TRBD1 matching 7 bases. V was pared by 3 bases and J by 6 bases, with 5 bases of the junction left unmatched. CDR1 SNHLY and CDR2 FYNNEI come from the germline V gene. This CDR3 region has 14 residues. CDR3 DNA sequence: TGTGCCAGCAGTGATGGGGCAGGGGGTCAGCCCCAGCATTTT. It yields the protein CASSDGAGGQPQHF.

V usage is TRBV28 and J usage is TRBJ2-7; D possibly corresponds to TRBD1 (6 bases). CDR3 length: 14 amino acids. Looked up from germline, CDR1 is MDHEN and CDR2 is SYDVKM. Trimming took 1 base from V and 3 from J, leaving 10 bases between them. CDR3 residues: CASSLSGADYEQYF. The CDR3 region has the DNA TGTGCCAGCAGTTTATCAGGGGCCGACTACGAGCAGTACTTC.

This clone was found a few times. The rearrangement uses TRBV7-3 and TRBJ2-3; a possible D gene is TRBD2 (6 bases). V shed 6 bases and J shed 4 bases, with 17 bases lying between them. The CDR3 runs to 15 residues. Germline CDR1 SGHTA, CDR2 FQGTGA. The CDR3 DNA follows: TGTGCCAGCAGTCCCCTGGGGGAGGTCGCAGATACGCAGTATTTT. This sequence encodes CASSPLGEVADTQYF.

The rearrangement links TRBV6-1 to TRBJ1-5; maybe TRBD1 (5 bases). Trimming shortened V by 1 base and J by 2 bases, and 18 bases separated the two germline ends. CDR1 is MNHNS and CDR2 is SASEGT in the germline V gene. The CDR3 length is 18 residues. For the CDR3, the DNA is TGTGCCAGCAGTGAAGTACTCGGCAGGGCAATGGGCAATCAGCCCCAGCATTTT. This sequence encodes CASSEVLGRAMGNQPQHF.

By proportion, this clone is medium-sized. The CDR3 region has the DNA TGTGCCAGCAGTGACGCACGGGAGCCAGATACGCAGTATTTT. This sequence encodes CASSDAREPDTQYF. The chain links TRBV6-4 to TRBJ2-3; possibly TRBD2 for D (6 bases). The V and J ends lost 2 bases and 4 bases respectively, with 10 bases between them. The length of the CDR3 is 14 residues. Germline-derived CDR1 and CDR2 are MRHNA and SNTAGT.

The V call is TRBV6-6, the J call TRBJ2-1, with 7 bases fitting TRBD2. Germline CDR1 is MNHNY and CDR2 is SVGAGI (reference sequence). The CDR3 spans 16 residues. With V trimmed by 6 bases and J by 8 bases, 16 bases remained unmatched. CDR3 in DNA: TGTGCCAGCAGCCACAGCGGGGCAGCACGTGGGGATGAGCAGTTCTTC. Residues: CASSHSGAARGDEQFF.

The chain combines TRBV19 with TRBJ2-3; TRBD2 is a possible D gene (7 bases). Germline V lookup: CDR1 LNHDA, CDR2 SQIVND (reference sequence). V gave up 10 bases and J gave up 5 bases, with 25 bases separating them. The CDR3 has 16 residues. CDR3 loop: CATTSGGRGSGDTQYF. CDR3 nucleotides: TGTGCCACAACGTCGGGGGGCAGGGGCTCCGGAGATACGCAGTATTTT.

This clone counts as medium-sized. The rearrangement uses TRBV6-6 and TRBJ1-4, with D tentatively TRBD1 (5 bases). Germline V CDR1 and CDR2: MNHNY, SVGAGI (reference sequence). CDR3 length equals 13 residues. V lost 5 bases and J 6 bases, leaving 10 bases between the germline ends. CDR3 region: CASSPGTHEKLFF. DNA of the CDR3: TGTGCCAGCAGTCCAGGGACTCATGAAAAACTGTTTTTT.

This clone was seen only a few times. The V and J genes are TRBV30 and TRBJ2-1; D perhaps matches TRBD2 (5 bases). CDR1 and CDR2 (germline): GTSNPN, SVGIG (reference sequence). V was trimmed by 2 bases and J by 3 bases, leaving 20 bases between them. The CDR3 runs 17 residues. The CDR3 nucleotides read TGTGCCTGGAGTCCCCTCGGACTGTTAAAAGACTACAATGAGCAGTTCTTC. Its translation: CAWSPLGLLKDYNEQFF.

This chain links TRBV12-5 with TRBJ2-7; 10 positions agree with TRBD1. The CDR3 totals 15 residues. V was clipped by 6 bases and J by 4 bases; unmatched bases: 9. Germline V lookup: CDR1 LGHNT, CDR2 FRNRAP. In DNA, the CDR3 is TGTGCTAGTGGCTCGTCCGGGACAGGGGCATACGAGCAGTACTTC. Its protein is CASGSSGTGAYEQYF.